Listed below are T cell receptor beta chains from one sample, sequenced in a study of T cell responses to AZD1222 COVID-19 vaccine. Generated by immunoSEQ multiplex PCR, the TCRdb table keeps only in-frame clones and is missing some. The table has around 120,000 clones, roughly 90% seen once. The sample consisted of peripheral blood, taken 28 days after the second AZD1222 dose. These receptors were taken from an adult who received the AZD1222 COVID-19 vaccine. Both conserved end residues are part of each CDR3. A D gene is named only where the DNA matches it firmly. Part of the rows lack a size; the others show once, few, many or a class for expanded clones.

J | V | D | size | DNA | CDR3
TRBJ1-5 | TRBV5-1 | TRBD1 | - | TGCGCCAGCAGCAAAGGACAGGGGGCCCTCCAAGGTAGCAATCAGCCCCAGCATTTT | CASSKGQGALQGSNQPQHF
TRBJ1-3 | TRBV15 | TRBD1 | - | TGTGCCACCAGCAGAGATACAAGGGGGCTTGACACCATATATTTT | CATSRDTRGLDTIYF
TRBJ1-3 | TRBV18 | - | - | TGTGCCAGCTCACCGCTCAGTCGGACGAGCTCTGGAGACACCATATATTTT | CASSPLSRTSSGDTIYF
TRBJ1-5 | TRBV24-1 | - | - | TGTGCCACCAGCCCGGACATCCGTGGGCCCCAGCATTTT | CATSPDIRGPQHF
TRBJ2-1 | TRBV18 | TRBD2 | - | TGTGCCAGCTCACCTAGACTAGCGGGAGATTGGGGACTTCAGGGGAGTGAGCAGTTCTTC | CASSPRLAGDWGLQGSEQFF
TRBJ2-5 | TRBV6-5 | TRBD1 | - | TGTGCCAGCAGTTACTCGAGTCAGGGGGTCCAAGAGACCCAGTACTTC | CASSYSSQGVQETQYF
TRBJ2-3 | TRBV19 | TRBD1 | once | TGTGCCACGTCGGGACAGGGGGCGCCGACAGATACGCAGTATTTT | CATSGQGAPTDTQYF
TRBJ1-1 | TRBV11-2 | - | - | TGTGCCAGCAGCCCCTTTTTGAGGGCGCAGACGAACACTGAAGCTTTCTTT | CASSPFLRAQTNTEAFF
TRBJ2-1 | TRBV25-1 | - | - | TGTGCCAGCAGTGACCCAAGGACCTACAATGAGCAGTTCTTC | CASSDPRTYNEQFF
TRBJ1-4 | TRBV2 | TRBD1 | - | TGTGCCAAACAGGGGGCACGTGAAAAACTGTTTTTT | CAKQGAREKLFF
TRBJ1-2 | TRBV2 | TRBD1 | - | TGTGCCAGCAGCCGGGGACAGGGGACCAGTACTAACTATGGCTACACCTTC | CASSRGQGTSTNYGYTF
TRBJ2-7 | TRBV28 | - | - | TGTGCCAGCAGTTTACAGGGGACTGCGCGAAGATACGAGCAGTACTTC | CASSLQGTARRYEQYF
TRBJ1-6 | TRBV6-5 | - | - | TGTGCCAGCAGTTACTTACCGGGGGATTCACCCCTCCACTTT | CASSYLPGDSPLHF
TRBJ2-1 | TRBV6-5 | - | - | TGTGCCAGCAGTTACTCCCTAAACAGTGAGCAGTTCTTC | CASSYSLNSEQFF
TRBJ1-5 | TRBV5-1 | - | - | TGCGCCAGCAGCCCCGGGGGGGGAACCTCTAGCAATCAGCCCCAGCATTTT | CASSPGGGTSSNQPQHF
TRBJ2-5 | TRBV6-6 | - | - | TGTGCCAGCAGTTGGGAGGGGGGCCGAGAGACCCAGTACTTC | CASSWEGGRETQYF
TRBJ1-2 | TRBV7-9 | - | few | TGTGCCAGCAGCTTAACACTTCCTACCAGTGGCTACACCTTC | CASSLTLPTSGYTF
TRBJ2-7 | TRBV28 | TRBD1 | - | TGTGCCAGCAGACCAACGGGACAGGGGCTTGACGAGCAGTACTTC | CASRPTGQGLDEQYF
TRBJ1-2 | TRBV29-1 | - | - | TGCAGCGTTGACGGGGGCGCTGGCTATGGCTACACCTTC | CSVDGGAGYGYTF
TRBJ1-2 | TRBV27 | - | - | TGTGCCAGCAGTTTCTCCGGTGGGGGCTACACCTTC | CASSFSGGGYTF
TRBJ2-2 | TRBV5-6 | TRBD2 | once | TGTGCCAGCAGCTTGGCCCCCCTACTAGCGGGGAACACCGGGGAGCTGTTTTTT | CASSLAPLLAGNTGELFF
TRBJ2-7 | TRBV6-2/TRBV6-3 | - | - | TGTGCCAGCAGTTACTCGCCGGGACCTATCAGTAGCTACGAGCAGTACTTC | CASSYSPGPISSYEQYF
TRBJ2-7 | TRBV21-1 | - | - | TGTGCCAGCAGCAAAAGGGCTAGCGGGACGATGTACGAGCAGTACTTC | CASSKRASGTMYEQYF
TRBJ1-4 | TRBV19 | TRBD1 | - | TGTGCCAGTAGTCCGTGGGGGACAGGGAATGAAAAACTGTTTTTT | CASSPWGTGNEKLFF
TRBJ2-7 | TRBV27 | TRBD2 | - | TGTGCCAGCAGTCACCGACAGGGTAAAAGCGGGAGGAGCTCCTACGAGCAGTACTTC | CASSHRQGKSGRSSYEQYF
TRBJ1-1 | TRBV13 | - | - | TGTGCCAGCAGCTTAGACGGGACGAAAGGGAGCACTGAAGCTTTCTTT | CASSLDGTKGSTEAFF
TRBJ2-2 | TRBV6-5 | TRBD1 | - | TGTGCCAGCAGTTCAAGAGACAGGGTTTTCACCGGGGAGCTGTTTTTT | CASSSRDRVFTGELFF
TRBJ1-3 | TRBV7-9 | TRBD1 | - | TGTGCCAGCAGACCTGGACAGGGCTCTGGAAACACCATATATTTT | CASRPGQGSGNTIYF
TRBJ1-2 | TRBV6-2/TRBV6-3 | - | once | TGTGCCAGCAGCCCGGACAGAGATAGCTATGGCTACACCTTC | CASSPDRDSYGYTF
TRBJ2-7 | TRBV5-5 | - | - | TGTGCCAGCAGCCGGATCCCGGGTTACGAGCAGTACTTC | CASSRIPGYEQYF
TRBJ2-1 | TRBV5-1 | - | - | TGCGCCAGCAGCGTCTTTTCAGGGGGGGATGAGCAGTTCTTC | CASSVFSGGDEQFF